A selection of T cell receptor beta chains follows, all from one sample in a study of T-cell memory formation after mild COVID-19. TCRdb fed the 5' RACE reads into MiXCR, producing one record per CDR3 protein. The sample lists fewer than 150,000 distinct CDR3 sequences, approximately 6.2% occurring once. The sample was PBMCs or a T cell subset sorted from them (not recorded which). Every receptor here comes from an adult woman who had mild COVID-19 (a few samples of this study predate the infection). Cell type and time point are not known. The CDR3 runs from the conserved cysteine through the conserved F or W. A D gene is named only where the DNA matches it firmly. Where a row states a size, it is once, few, many or the class of an expanded clone; other rows omit it.

>TRBJ1-2|TRBV12-3/TRBV12-4|few|NA
TGTGCCAGCAGTTTCTGGGGGCGGGCGGACTATGGCTACACCTTC
CASSFWGRADYGYTF
>TRBJ1-5|TRBV7-2|NA|TRBD1
TGTGCCAGCAGCCAACAGGGGGCGGGAAATCAGCCCCAGCATTTT
CASSQQGAGNQPQHF
>TRBJ2-7|TRBV24-1|NA|NA
TGTGCCACCAGTGATTGGGGGGCGGAAGGCTACGAGCAGTACTTC
CATSDWGAEGYEQYF
>TRBJ2-3|TRBV6-1|few|NA
TGTGCCAGCAGTGAAAGGGGCCGTAGAGGGTCGGCAGATACGCAGTATTTT
CASSERGRRGSADTQYF
>TRBJ2-3|TRBV5-1|NA|NA
TGCGCCAGCAGCTTGGAGGTGAGCGGGACAGGCCCGTATTTT
CASSLEVSGTGPYF
>TRBJ1-5|TRBV20-1|NA|TRBD1
TGCAGTGCTACCACAGGGGTCGGGCAGCCCCAGCATTTT
CSATTGVGQPQHF
>TRBJ2-5|TRBV5-1|NA|NA
TGCGCCAGCAGCTTGGGCACGAACCAAGAGACCCAGTACTTC
CASSLGTNQETQYF
>TRBJ1-1|TRBV12-3/TRBV12-4|few|NA
TGTGCCAGCAGTATACGACAAACTAACACTGAAGCTTTCTTT
CASSIRQTNTEAFF
>TRBJ1-1|TRBV5-1|many|TRBD1
TGCGCCAGCAGCTTGATACAGGGGGCGAACACTGAAGCTTTCTTT
CASSLIQGANTEAFF
>TRBJ1-1|TRBV11-2|NA|TRBD1
TGTGCCAGCAGGTTTAGAGCCTGGGGACAGGGGGCCGGGACTGAAGCTTTCTTT
CASRFRAWGQGAGTEAFF
>TRBJ2-1|TRBV14|many|TRBD1
TGTGCCAGCAGCCAAGATAGGGGGCGAGGTGAGCAGTTCTTC
CASSQDRGRGEQFF
>TRBJ2-3|TRBV12-3/TRBV12-4|few|TRBD2
TGTGCCAGCAGGACCTTCGGGGGGATAACATCAGATACGCAGTATTTT
CASRTFGGITSDTQYF
>TRBJ2-7|TRBV5-1|many|NA
TGCGCCAGCAGCTCGCGAGAAGGGCGGATGAACTACGAGCAGTACTTC
CASSSREGRMNYEQYF
>TRBJ1-2|TRBV20-1|NA|TRBD1
TGCAGTGCTAGACGGGACAGACTCAGCGGCTACACCTTC
CSARRDRLSGYTF
>TRBJ2-1|TRBV29-1|NA|NA
TGCAGCGTTGAGTATCAGGGTAGTAATGAGCAGTTCTTC
CSVEYQGSNEQFF
>TRBJ1-1|TRBV20-1|many|TRBD1
TGCAGTGCTAGGAAGGGACAGATCATGAACACTGAAGCTTTCTTT
CSARKGQIMNTEAFF
>TRBJ1-3|TRBV29-1|NA|NA
TGCAGCGTTGACCCGTTCCGGAACACCATATATTTT
CSVDPFRNTIYF
>TRBJ2-2|TRBV11-2|many|TRBD2
TGTGCCAGCAGCCCCATGAGCGGGAGGAGGGGCGGGGAGCTGTTTTTT
CASSPMSGRRGGELFF
>TRBJ2-2|TRBV7-3|few|NA
TGTGCCAGCAGCCCCCGGCAGAACACCGGGGAGCTGTTTTTT
CASSPRQNTGELFF
>TRBJ1-2|TRBV12-3/TRBV12-4|few|NA
TGTGCCAGCAGTTCAGGGTTGGCTAACTATGGCTACACCTTC
CASSSGLANYGYTF
>TRBJ1-5|TRBV30|few|NA
TGTGCCTGGCGGGGGGCGTTGGGCAATCAGCCCCAGCATTTT
CAWRGALGNQPQHF
>TRBJ2-1|TRBV10-3|NA|NA
TGTGCCATCAGTGATTTTTCCGCGGGCTCTGAGCAGTTCTTC
CAISDFSAGSEQFF
>TRBJ1-2|TRBV7-2|NA|NA
TGTGCCAGCAGACTACAGGACAGAAACTATGGCTACACCTTC
CASRLQDRNYGYTF
>TRBJ1-3|TRBV20-1|NA|NA
TGCAGTGCTCCGAAACCAACAGGGTCAATCGGAAACACCATATATTTT
CSAPKPTGSIGNTIYF
>TRBJ2-3|TRBV7-9|many|TRBD2
TGTGCCAGCAGCTCCGGGACTAGCGGCACAGATACGCAGTATTTT
CASSSGTSGTDTQYF
>TRBJ2-1|TRBV6-6|NA|NA
TGTGCCAGCAGTTACGGGGGGCCCTACTCCTACAATGAGCAGTTCTTC
CASSYGGPYSYNEQFF
>TRBJ2-3|TRBV2|many|NA
TGTGCCAGCAGGCGCGGGGGCGATACGCAGTATTTT
CASRRGGDTQYF